These T cell receptor beta chains were read from a single sample in a study of T-cell reconstitution after alpha-beta-depleted transplantation in children. Each CDR3 protein gets one entry after TCRdb re-called the PCR reads with MiXCR. The data show about 91,000 distinct CDR3 sequences, with 7% to 10% seen just once and roughly 7% held by the top ten. This specimen consisted of PBMCs from the stem cell graft donor, obtained from the stem cell graft. These receptors originate from a human donor who donated a stem cell graft to a child with congenital amegakaryocytic thrombocytopenia. The CDR3 runs from the conserved cysteine through the conserved F or W. The D gene is left open where the match is weak. The size entry is marked missing in some rows and otherwise reads once, few, many or a size class.

V	size	D	J	DNA	CDR3
TRBV15	many	NA	TRBJ1-2	TGTGCCACCAGCAGCGCCTGGCAGGCCCACACCTTC	CATSSAWQAHTF
TRBV9	many	NA	TRBJ1-1	TGTGCCAGCAGCGTACTGCCACAGGGAGTAAGCAACGCTGAAGCTTTCTTT	CASSVLPQGVSNAEAFF
TRBV7-8	many	NA	TRBJ1-1	TGTGCCAGCAGCTTACTGAGGGGCACTGAAGCTTTCTTT	CASSLLRGTEAFF
TRBV12-3/TRBV12-4	many	TRBD1	TRBJ2-1	TGTGCCAGCTCCCCGGGACAGGAGCAGTTCTTC	CASSPGQEQFF
TRBV6-5	many	TRBD1	TRBJ2-7	TGTGCCAGCAGTTTAGCATCCGGGACAGGGATCCACGAGCAGTACTTC	CASSLASGTGIHEQYF
TRBV7-2	many	NA	TRBJ2-3	TGTGCCAGCACCCCTCGAGAAGGGAGAGATACGCAGTATTTT	CASTPREGRDTQYF
TRBV20-1	NA	NA	TRBJ2-1	TGCAGTGCTAGAGAGGGGGGCGGGAGATCCTACAATGAGCAGTTCTTC	CSAREGGGRSYNEQFF
TRBV11-1	once	NA	TRBJ2-5	TGTGCCAGCAGCTTAAGCGCGGCACAAGAGACCCAGTACTTC	CASSLSAAQETQYF
TRBV20-1	few	TRBD2	TRBJ2-3	TGCAGTGCGCCTACTAGCGGGAGGGAGGTAGATACGCAGTATTTT	CSAPTSGREVDTQYF
TRBV3-1	many	NA	TRBJ1-2	TGTGCCAGCAGCCAGGGGCAGCAGAGCTATGGCTACACCTTC	CASSQGQQSYGYTF
TRBV5-1	many	NA	TRBJ2-7	TGCGCCAGCAGCTTGATGGGGGGTACCTACGAGCAGTACTTC	CASSLMGGTYEQYF
TRBV5-1	many	NA	TRBJ2-7	TGCGCCAGCAGCTTGGTACACAGGACCTTTAACGAGCAGTACTTC	CASSLVHRTFNEQYF
TRBV7-9	many	TRBD2	TRBJ2-5	TGTGCCAGCAGCGACGGGACTAGCGGGGGAGCTTCTGAGACCCAGTACTTC	CASSDGTSGGASETQYF